The next 26 T cell receptor beta chains were all read from a single sample in a study of blood T cell repertoires in COVID-19. Sequenced by immunoSEQ multiplex PCR; TCRdb stores in-frame clones only, minus some. The sample records roughly 220,000 clones, 65% to 85% being singletons. Sequenced sample: peripheral blood. The source of these receptors is a woman aged 25 to 39 who had recovered from COVID-19.

This sequence joins TRBV27 and TRBJ2-1, with D perhaps TRBD2 (6 bases). The CDR3 is made up of 15 amino acids. CDR1 and CDR2 (germline): MNHEY, SMNVEV (reference sequence). The V and J ends lost 6 bases and 5 bases respectively, with 17 bases between them. The CDR3 coding sequence is TGTGCCAGCAGCCGACTAGGAATAGGGGACAATGAGCAGTTCTTC. It is translated as CASSRLGIGDNEQFF.

This chain links TRBV5-1 with TRBJ2-5; no firm D call. V was clipped by 0 bases and J by 2 bases, with 14 bases between them. CDR1 is SGHRS and CDR2 is YFSETQ in the germline V gene. The CDR3 has 16 amino acids. The CDR3 bases are TGCGCCAGCAGCTTGGGATTTCGATCCAGTCAAGAGACCCAGTACTTC. Protein: CASSLGFRSSQETQYF.

V gene TRBV5-1 combines with J gene TRBJ2-2; the match to TRBD1 covers 7 bases. Germline CDR1 is SGHRS and CDR2 is YFSETQ. This CDR3 comprises 15 residues. V dropped 5 bases and J dropped 1; count of bases not matched to a gene: 5. This CDR3 is CASRTGTVNTGELFF. CDR3 DNA: TGCGCCAGCAGGACCGGGACAGTGAACACCGGGGAGCTGTTTTTT.

The CDR3 region has the DNA TGTGCCACCTTATCCGGGACAGGGGGCGGTGAGCAGTTCTTC. It specifies CATLSGTGGGEQFF. The chain has TRBV7-8 and TRBJ2-1; 12 positions agree with TRBD1. The CDR3 is made up of 14 amino acids. Germline V lookup: CDR1 SGHVS, CDR2 FQNEAQ. Trimming cost V 10 bases and J 9 bases; bases outside gene matches: 10.

This chain connects TRBV7-9 to TRBJ2-2, with 8 nucleotides matching TRBD1. The ends lost 5 bases at V and 4 bases at J; junction bases unmatched: 6. Germline V gene data show CDR1 as SEHNR and CDR2 as FQNEAQ (reference sequence). The CDR3 spans 15 residues. The CDR3 sequence is CASSLGQVITGELFF. CDR3 in DNA: TGTGCCAGCAGCCTGGGACAGGTGATCACCGGGGAGCTGTTTTTT.

This chain connects TRBV30 to TRBJ2-6; weak D call: TRBD1 (5 bases). The CDR3 consists of 18 residues. Germline V gene data show CDR1 as GTSNPN and CDR2 as SVGIG (reference sequence). V was pared by 2 bases and J by 0 bases, with 17 bases between. The CDR3 here is CAWSFSTEMGSGANVLTF. As DNA, the CDR3 is TGTGCCTGGAGTTTTTCGACAGAGATGGGCTCTGGGGCCAACGTCCTGACTTTC.

V and J are TRBV7-9 and TRBJ1-2, with D unresolved. The CDR3 extends over 11 amino acids. Germline V CDR1 and CDR2: SEHNR, FQNEAQ (reference sequence). V was shortened by 4 bases and J by 10 bases, with 10 bases between the two germline ends. The CDR3 region is CASSSTAFYTF. For the CDR3, the DNA is TGTGCCAGCAGCTCTACCGCCTTCTACACCTTC.

This chain links TRBV24-1 with TRBJ2-1, with 8 bases lining up with TRBD1. Germline V gives CDR1 KGHDR, CDR2 SFDVKD. Losses at the gene ends were 12 bases for V and 7 bases for J; bases not matched to a gene: 16. The length of the CDR3 is 15 residues. The CDR3 loop is CAVSSPGQAKNEQFF. In DNA, the CDR3 is TGTGCCGTTTCTTCTCCGGGACAGGCTAAAAATGAGCAGTTCTTC.

The CDR3 loop is CASSLDLGDNFYEQYF. CDR3 DNA sequence: TGTGCCAGCAGCTTAGATCTAGGGGACAACTTTTACGAGCAGTACTTC. The chain is built from TRBV11-2 and TRBJ2-7; D possibly corresponds to TRBD1 (6 bases). CDR3 length equals 16 residues. Germline assignment: CDR1 SGHAT and CDR2 FQNNGV. Trimming cost V 0 bases and J 4 bases, with 16 bases left between them.

The CDR3 is CASEQGAAYGYTF. Written as DNA, the CDR3 is TGTGCCAGTGAACAGGGGGCGGCATATGGCTACACCTTC. This chain links TRBV28 with TRBJ1-2, with 9 nucleotides matching TRBD1. Germline lookup yields CDR1 MDHEN and CDR2 SYDVKM. J was trimmed by 5 bases and V by 9 bases; bases with no gene match: 7. This CDR3 contains 13 residues.

The rearrangement links TRBV2 to TRBJ1-1, with no clear D. Per the germline V gene, CDR1 is SNHLY and CDR2 is FYNNEI. This CDR3 has 12 residues. V was trimmed by 6 bases and J by 11 bases, leaving 16 bases between them. The CDR3 DNA reads TGTGCCAGCAGCCCCGGCGGGTCCCAGGCTTTCTTT. Amino acid sequence: CASSPGGSQAFF.

In regard to this clone: The DNA is omitted, as the CDR3 cannot be located on it reliably, and the CDR3 follows TCRdb's listing. The chain couples TRBV29-1 to TRBJ2-7; the D call in the table, TRBD2, was not verified against the DNA. The germline CDR1 and CDR2 sequences are SQVTM and ANQGSEA. From its first to its last residue, the CDR3 has 19 amino acids. The CDR3 sequence is CSVRPGLAFGSVTNYEQYF.

The chain links TRBV6-1 to TRBJ2-6, with 9 bases identical to TRBD2. The V gene end was trimmed by 2 bases and the J gene end by 2 bases; junction bases not matched to a gene: 4. Germline lookup yields CDR1 MNHNS and CDR2 SASEGT. The CDR3 extends over 17 amino acids. This CDR3 is CASSELVAGAGANVLTF. Here the CDR3 DNA reads TGTGCCAGCAGTGAATTGGTAGCGGGAGCTGGGGCCAACGTCCTGACTTTC.

V usage is TRBV4-1 and J usage is TRBJ1-4; TRBD1 matches at 7 bases. Trimming took 4 bases from V and 3 from J; bases not matched to a gene: 2. CDR3 length: 14 amino acids. CDR1 is MGHRA and CDR2 is YSYEKL in the germline V gene. This CDR3 is CASSLGTANEKLFF. The CDR3 bases are TGCGCCAGCAGCCTCGGGACAGCTAATGAAAAACTGTTTTTT.

The chain combines TRBV15 with TRBJ1-1; D unclear. Germline CDR1 is LNHNV and CDR2 is YYDKDF (reference sequence). V was pared by 1 base and J by 0 bases, with 6 bases between. The CDR3 totals 14 residues. The DNA of the CDR3 is TGTGCCACCAGCAGAGCCGTCCTGAACACTGAAGCTTTCTTT. Translation: CATSRAVLNTEAFF. The full variable domain, in which reference TRBV15 and TRBJ1-1 provide the parts outside the CDR3, is DAMVIQNPRYQVTQFGKPVTLSCSQTLNHNVMYWYQQKSSQAPKLLFHYYDKDFNNEADTPDNFQSRRPNTSFCFLDIRSPGLGDTAMYLCATSRAVLNTEAFFGQGTRLTVV.

Details on this clone: At one of its ends the junction is not consistent with the germline gene, which may arise from a read error. V gene TRBV28 combines with J gene TRBJ2-7; 10 nucleotides line up with TRBD2. Germline V lookup: CDR1 MDHEN, CDR2 SYDVKM. The CDR3 has 13 residues. CDR3 in amino acids: CASSEPSGRGCGF. CDR3 sequence (DNA): TGTGCCAGCTCTGAGCCTAGCGGGAGAGGTTGCGGCTTC.

The chain couples TRBV19 to TRBJ1-1; 7 positions agree with TRBD1. Germline V lookup: CDR1 LNHDA, CDR2 SQIVND (reference sequence). The CDR3 has 18 residues. The V gene end was trimmed by 4 bases and the J gene end by 3 bases; junction bases not matched to a gene: 17. The CDR3: CASSTLPHYRGRDTEAFF. The CDR3 DNA reads TGTGCCAGTAGTACCCTCCCCCATTACAGGGGTCGAGACACTGAAGCTTTCTTT.

V gene TRBV7-3 combines with J gene TRBJ2-1, with 8 bases identical to TRBD1. The length of the CDR3 is 15 residues. V was pared by 4 bases and J by 0 bases, with 2 bases of the junction left unmatched. Germline V gene data show CDR1 as SGHTA and CDR2 as FQGTGA. CDR3 DNA sequence: TGTGCCAGCAGCTCTGGACAGGGCTCCTACAATGAGCAGTTCTTC. Residues: CASSSGQGSYNEQFF.

This clone has a single count. This chain links TRBV3-1 (or the pseudogene TRBV3-2) with TRBJ1-4, with a possible D match to TRBD1 (5 bases). Germline V gene data show CDR1 as LGHDT and CDR2 as YNNKEL (reference sequence). With 4 bases removed from V and 8 bases from J, the gap between germline ends came to 8 bases. This CDR3 contains 12 residues. The CDR3 sequence is CASSPRGEKLFF. CDR3 coding DNA: TGTGCCAGCAGCCCGCGGGGGGAAAAACTGTTTTTT.

This chain uses TRBV7-5 with TRBJ2-1; TRBD1 is the table's D call, not checked against the DNA. TRBV7-5 is a pseudogene segment. This CDR3 spans 11 amino acids. This chain's CDR3 is CARSPNREQFF. The CDR3 DNA reads TGTGCCAGAAGCCCCAACAGGGAGCAGTTCTTC.

This clone was recorded a few times. This chain uses TRBV7-9 with TRBJ1-1; no firm D call. The CDR3 is 14 residues long. The V gene lost 5 bases and the J gene lost 3 bases, with 13 bases spanning the gap. From germline, CDR1 is SEHNR and CDR2 FQNEAQ (reference sequence). CDR3: CASSLGAGDTEAFF. The DNA of the CDR3 is TGTGCCAGCAGCCTAGGTGCCGGGGACACTGAAGCTTTCTTT.

On this clone: Mismatch with germline at one junction end may stem from a read error. The rearrangement links TRBV2 to TRBJ2-3, with 10 bases aligning to TRBD2. The CDR3 loop spans 19 amino acids. Germline values: CDR1 SNHLY, CDR2 FYNNEI. The CDR3 region has the DNA TGTGCCAGCAGCGAAGGTTGGGATTTACTAGCGGGATACACAGATACGCAGTATTTT. Its protein is CASSEGWDLLAGYTDTQYF.

There are a few counts of this clone. The rearrangement links TRBV2 to TRBJ1-5; TRBD1 agrees at 8 bases. With V trimmed by 5 bases and J by 6 bases, 6 bases remained unmatched. The length of the CDR3 is 14 residues. CDR1 and CDR2 from the germline V gene are SNHLY and FYNNEI. CDR3 region: CASSPDRGGQPQHF. For the CDR3, the DNA is TGTGCCAGCAGTCCTGACAGGGGAGGTCAGCCCCAGCATTTT.

The chain recombines TRBV28 with TRBJ2-7, with a tentative D call TRBD2 (6 bases). Germline CDR1 MDHEN, CDR2 SYDVKM. This CDR3 region has 14 residues. The V end lost 1 base, the J end lost 2 bases, and 9 bases lay between the germline ends. CDR3: CASSLSGDPYEQYF. The DNA of the CDR3 is TGTGCCAGCAGTTTATCGGGGGATCCCTACGAGCAGTACTTC.

This clone occurred once. This chain connects TRBV10-2 to TRBJ2-1; 11 bases match TRBD2. The CDR3 consists of 17 residues. Germline CDR1 is WSHSY and CDR2 is SAAADI. Here the CDR3 DNA reads TGCGCTGCACAAACTTTAGCGGGAGGGCGGGTTACCAATGAGCAGTTCTTC. Translating it yields CAAQTLAGGRVTNEQFF.

This clone was found a few times. V is TRBV5-1 and J is TRBJ2-1; TRBD1 agrees at 7 bases. This CDR3 is 14 amino acids long. In germline, CDR1 is SGHRS, CDR2 YFSETQ. The V and J ends lost 5 bases and 5 bases, in that order; junction bases with no gene match: 7. The CDR3 nucleotides are TGCGCCAGCAGAATTCAGGGGGAACACAATGAGCAGTTCTTC. This gives the protein CASRIQGEHNEQFF.